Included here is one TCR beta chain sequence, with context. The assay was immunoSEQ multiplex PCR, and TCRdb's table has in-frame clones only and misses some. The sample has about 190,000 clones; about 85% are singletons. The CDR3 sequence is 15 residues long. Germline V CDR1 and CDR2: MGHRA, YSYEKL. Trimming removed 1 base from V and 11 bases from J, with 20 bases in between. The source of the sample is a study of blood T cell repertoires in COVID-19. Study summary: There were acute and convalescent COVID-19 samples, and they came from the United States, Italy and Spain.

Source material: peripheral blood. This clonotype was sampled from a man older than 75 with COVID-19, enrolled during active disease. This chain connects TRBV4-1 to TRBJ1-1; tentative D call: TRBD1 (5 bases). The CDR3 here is CASSQGSGTVSGAFF. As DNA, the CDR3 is TGCGCCAGCAGCCAAGGGAGCGGGACGGTAAGTGGTGCTTTCTTT.